The rows below give T cell receptor beta chains drawn from one sample of a study of blood T cell repertoires in COVID-19. Libraries were prepared by immunoSEQ multiplex PCR; TCRdb keeps only in-frame clonotypes and omits some of them. The table shows 200,000 to 300,000 clones, with approximately 86% occurring only once. The source material was PBMCs or T cells enriched from blood (not recorded which). These receptors were taken from a woman in her thirties or forties with acute COVID-19. The conserved cysteine and the conserved F or W are not part of the CDR3 here. D genes are given only for firm matches. Clone size appears in some rows only: once, few, many, or a class for an expanded clone.

D: .; V: TRBV7-9; size: .; J: TRBJ1-6; length: 11; CDR3: ASSFNNRSPLH
D: .; V: TRBV6-5; size: .; J: TRBJ1-2; length: 10; CDR3: ASAGVDYGYT
D: TRBD2; V: TRBV19; size: few; J: TRBJ2-3; length: 12; CDR3: ASSRGGGTDTQY
D: TRBD1; V: TRBV19; size: .; J: TRBJ2-7; length: 10; CDR3: ASSQGQGEQY
D: .; V: TRBV7-8; size: .; J: TRBJ2-1; length: 10; CDR3: ASSPWTEEQF
D: .; V: TRBV30; size: .; J: TRBJ2-2; length: 14; CDR3: AWKGDWGPHTGELF
D: TRBD2; V: TRBV29-1; size: once; J: TRBJ2-7; length: 13; CDR3: SADPPSGRVYEQY
D: .; V: TRBV5-8; size: .; J: TRBJ1-6; length: 12; CDR3: ASSLEPGQSPLH
D: .; V: TRBV2; size: .; J: TRBJ1-4; length: 12; CDR3: ASREVGGREKLF
D: TRBD1; V: TRBV27; size: .; J: TRBJ2-2; length: 16; CDR3: ASQLTLGQGLNTGELF
D: .; V: TRBV5-1; size: .; J: TRBJ2-3; length: 13; CDR3: ASSLATPGTDTQY
D: TRBD1; V: TRBV7-8; size: once; J: TRBJ2-7; length: 12; CDR3: ASSSGTGYYEQY
D: .; V: TRBV19; size: .; J: TRBJ2-4; length: 12; CDR3: ASSTQSAKNIQY
D: TRBD2; V: TRBV6-5; size: .; J: TRBJ2-7; length: 12; CDR3: ASSPGLAGQEQY
D: .; V: TRBV14; size: .; J: TRBJ1-2; length: 13; CDR3: ASSQDAGSTYGYT
D: .; V: TRBV7-8; size: few; J: TRBJ1-1; length: 13; CDR3: ASSLAAGQNTEAF
D: .; V: TRBV14; size: .; J: TRBJ1-3; length: 12; CDR3: ASSQGTLGNTIY
D: .; V: TRBV28; size: .; J: TRBJ1-5; length: 14; CDR3: ASSLFSRVGNQPQH
D: TRBD2; V: TRBV11-3; size: .; J: TRBJ2-3; length: 13; CDR3: ASSFGTRVSDTQY
D: .; V: TRBV11-2; size: .; J: TRBJ2-7; length: 13; CDR3: ASSLDYGFSYEQY